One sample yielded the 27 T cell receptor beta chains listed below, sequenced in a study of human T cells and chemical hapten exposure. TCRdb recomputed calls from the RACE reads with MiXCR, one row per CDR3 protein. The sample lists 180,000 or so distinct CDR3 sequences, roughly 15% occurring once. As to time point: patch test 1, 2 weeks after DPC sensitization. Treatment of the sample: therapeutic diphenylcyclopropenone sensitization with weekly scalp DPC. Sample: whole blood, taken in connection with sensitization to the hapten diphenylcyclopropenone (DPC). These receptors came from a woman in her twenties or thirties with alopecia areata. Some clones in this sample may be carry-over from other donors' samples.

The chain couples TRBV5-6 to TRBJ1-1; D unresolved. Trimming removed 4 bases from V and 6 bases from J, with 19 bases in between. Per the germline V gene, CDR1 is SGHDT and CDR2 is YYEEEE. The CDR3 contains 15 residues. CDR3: CASSRRVFFGAEAFF. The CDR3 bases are TGTGCCAGCAGCCGGAGAGTATTCTTCGGGGCTGAAGCTTTCTTT.

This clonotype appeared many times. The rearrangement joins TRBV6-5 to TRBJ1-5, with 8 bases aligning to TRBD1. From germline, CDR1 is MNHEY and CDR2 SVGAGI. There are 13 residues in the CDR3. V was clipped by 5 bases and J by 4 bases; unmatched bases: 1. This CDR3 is CASSNRGNQPQHF. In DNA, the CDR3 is TGTGCCAGCAGTAACAGGGGGAATCAGCCCCAGCATTTT.

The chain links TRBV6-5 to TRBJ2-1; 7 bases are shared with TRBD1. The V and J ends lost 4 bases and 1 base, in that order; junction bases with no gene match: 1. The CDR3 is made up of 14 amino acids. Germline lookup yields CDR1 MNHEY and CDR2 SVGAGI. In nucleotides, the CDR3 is TGTGCCAGCAGTTGGACAGGTTCCTACAATGAGCAGTTCTTC. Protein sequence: CASSWTGSYNEQFF.

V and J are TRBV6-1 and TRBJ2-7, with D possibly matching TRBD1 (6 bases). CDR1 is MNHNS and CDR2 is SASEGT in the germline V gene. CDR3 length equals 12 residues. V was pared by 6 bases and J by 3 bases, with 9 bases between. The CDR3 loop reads CASRQQGYEQYF. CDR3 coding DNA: TGTGCCAGCAGGCAACAGGGCTACGAGCAGTACTTC.

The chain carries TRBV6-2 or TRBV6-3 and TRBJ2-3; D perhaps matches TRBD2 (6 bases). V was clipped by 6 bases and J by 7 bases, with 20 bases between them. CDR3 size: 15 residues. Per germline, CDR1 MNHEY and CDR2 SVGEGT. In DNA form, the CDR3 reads TGTGCCAGCAGACGGGACGGAGGGACTCCATATACGCAGTATTTT. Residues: CASRRDGGTPYTQYF.

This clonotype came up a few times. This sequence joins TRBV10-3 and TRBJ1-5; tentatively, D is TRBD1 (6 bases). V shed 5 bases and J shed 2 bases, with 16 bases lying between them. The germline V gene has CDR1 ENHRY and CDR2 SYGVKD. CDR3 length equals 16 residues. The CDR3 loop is CAISPGDGGRNQPQHF. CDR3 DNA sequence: TGTGCCATCAGTCCCGGGGACGGGGGGCGCAATCAGCCCCAGCATTTT.

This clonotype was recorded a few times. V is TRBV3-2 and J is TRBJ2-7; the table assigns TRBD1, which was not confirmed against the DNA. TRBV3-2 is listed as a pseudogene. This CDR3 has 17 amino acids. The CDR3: CASSHSPGQTAGYEQYF. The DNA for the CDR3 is TGTGCCAGCAGCCATTCCCCGGGACAGACGGCGGGCTACGAGCAGTACTTC.

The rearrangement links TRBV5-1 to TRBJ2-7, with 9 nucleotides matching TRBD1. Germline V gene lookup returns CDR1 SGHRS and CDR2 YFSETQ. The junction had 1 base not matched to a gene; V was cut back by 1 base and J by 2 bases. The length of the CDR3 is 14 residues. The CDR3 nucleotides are TGCGCCAGCAGCTTGACAGGGGGCACCTACGAGCAGTACTTC. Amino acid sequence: CASSLTGGTYEQYF.

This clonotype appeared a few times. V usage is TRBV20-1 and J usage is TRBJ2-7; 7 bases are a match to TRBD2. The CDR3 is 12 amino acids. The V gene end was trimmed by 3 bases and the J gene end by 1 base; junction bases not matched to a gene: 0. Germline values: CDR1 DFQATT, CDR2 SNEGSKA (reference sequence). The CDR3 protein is CSASGRSYEQYF. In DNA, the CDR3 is TGCAGTGCTAGCGGGAGGTCCTACGAGCAGTACTTC.

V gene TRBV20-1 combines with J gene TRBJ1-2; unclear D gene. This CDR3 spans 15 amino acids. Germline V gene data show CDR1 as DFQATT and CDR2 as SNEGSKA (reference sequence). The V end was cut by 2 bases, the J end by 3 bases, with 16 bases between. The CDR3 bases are TGCAGTGCTAGACCCCCAAAGCCCCTCCACTATGGCTACACCTTC. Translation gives CSARPPKPLHYGYTF.

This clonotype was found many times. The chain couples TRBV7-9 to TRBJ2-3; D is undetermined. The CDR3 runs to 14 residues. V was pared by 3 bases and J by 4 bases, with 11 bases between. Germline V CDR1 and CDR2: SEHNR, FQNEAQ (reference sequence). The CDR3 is CASSFKLAADTQYF. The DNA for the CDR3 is TGTGCCAGCAGCTTCAAGCTCGCCGCAGATACGCAGTATTTT.

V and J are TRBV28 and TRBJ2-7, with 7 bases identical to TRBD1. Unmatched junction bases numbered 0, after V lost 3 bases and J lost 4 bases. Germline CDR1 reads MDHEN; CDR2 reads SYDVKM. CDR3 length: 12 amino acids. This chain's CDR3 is CASSLDRYEQYF. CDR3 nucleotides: TGTGCCAGCAGTTTGGACAGGTACGAGCAGTACTTC.

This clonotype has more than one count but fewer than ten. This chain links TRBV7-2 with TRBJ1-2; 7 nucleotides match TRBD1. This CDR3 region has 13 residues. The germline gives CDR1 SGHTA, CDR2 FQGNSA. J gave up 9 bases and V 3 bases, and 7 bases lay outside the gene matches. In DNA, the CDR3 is TGTGCCAGCAGCTTGGGACAGCGGACGCGCTACACCTTC. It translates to CASSLGQRTRYTF.

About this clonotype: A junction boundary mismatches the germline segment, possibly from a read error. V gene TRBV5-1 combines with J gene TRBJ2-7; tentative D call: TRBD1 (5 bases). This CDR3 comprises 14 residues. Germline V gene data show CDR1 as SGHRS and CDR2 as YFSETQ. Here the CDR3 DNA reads TGCGCCGGCAGCTTGGACGGCAGGGATACGTGGCAGTACTTC. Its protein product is CAGSLDGRDTWQYF. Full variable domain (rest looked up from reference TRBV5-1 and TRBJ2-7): KAGVTQTPRYLIKTRGQQVTLSCSPISGHRSVSWYQQTPGQGLQFLFEYFSETQRNKGNFPGRFSGRQFSNSRSEMNVSTLELGDSALYLCAGSLDGRDTWQYFGPGTRLTVT.

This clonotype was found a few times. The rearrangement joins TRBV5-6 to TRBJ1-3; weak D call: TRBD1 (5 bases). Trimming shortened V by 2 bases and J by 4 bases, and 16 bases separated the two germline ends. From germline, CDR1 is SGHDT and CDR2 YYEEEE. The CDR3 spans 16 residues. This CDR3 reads CASSFIQGATGNTIYF. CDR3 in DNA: TGTGCCAGCAGCTTTATCCAGGGAGCAACCGGAAACACCATATATTTT.

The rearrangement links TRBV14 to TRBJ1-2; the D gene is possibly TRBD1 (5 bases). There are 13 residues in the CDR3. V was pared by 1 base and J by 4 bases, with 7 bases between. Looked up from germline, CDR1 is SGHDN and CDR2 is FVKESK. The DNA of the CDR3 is TGTGCCAGCAGCCAAGCCCAGGGCTATGGCTACACCTTC. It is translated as CASSQAQGYGYTF. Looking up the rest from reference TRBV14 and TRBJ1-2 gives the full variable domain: EAGVTQFPSHSVIEKGQTVTLRCDPISGHDNLYWYRRVMGKEIKFLLHFVKESKQDESGMPNNRFLAERTGGTYSTLKVQPAELEDSGVYFCASSQAQGYGYTFGSGTRLTVV.

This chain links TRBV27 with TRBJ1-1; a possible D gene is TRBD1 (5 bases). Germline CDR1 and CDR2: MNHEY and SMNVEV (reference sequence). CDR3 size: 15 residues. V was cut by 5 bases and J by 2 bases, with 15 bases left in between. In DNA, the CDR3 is TGTGCCAGCAGTCGGGGACTCCTTGGAAACACTGAAGCTTTCTTT. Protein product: CASSRGLLGNTEAFF.

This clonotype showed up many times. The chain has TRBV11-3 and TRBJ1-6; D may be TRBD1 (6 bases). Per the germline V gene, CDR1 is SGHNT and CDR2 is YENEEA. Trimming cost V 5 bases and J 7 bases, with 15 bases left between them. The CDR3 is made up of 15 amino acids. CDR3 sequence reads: CASSARQATNSPLHF. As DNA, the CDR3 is TGTGCCAGCAGCGCTCGACAGGCAACCAATTCACCCCTCCACTTT.

CDR3 DNA sequence: TGCGCCAGCAGCGTCCAGGGGATTTCCTACGAGCAGTACTTC. It translates to CASSVQGISYEQYF. The chain has TRBV10-2 and TRBJ2-7; D possibly corresponds to TRBD1 (6 bases). V was shortened by 6 bases and J by 1 base, with 13 bases between the two germline ends. The CDR3 totals 14 residues. The V gene's germline CDR1 is WSHSY and CDR2 SAAADI.

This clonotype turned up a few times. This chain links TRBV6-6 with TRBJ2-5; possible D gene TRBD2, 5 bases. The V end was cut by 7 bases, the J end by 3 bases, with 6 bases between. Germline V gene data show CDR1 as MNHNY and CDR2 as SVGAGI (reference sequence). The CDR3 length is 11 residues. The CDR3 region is CASTEEETQYF. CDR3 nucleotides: TGTGCCAGCACGGAGGAAGAGACCCAGTACTTC.

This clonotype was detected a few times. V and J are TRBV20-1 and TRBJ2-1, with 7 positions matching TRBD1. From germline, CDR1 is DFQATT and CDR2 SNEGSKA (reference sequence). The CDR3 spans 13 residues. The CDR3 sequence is CRSHRGPHNEQFF. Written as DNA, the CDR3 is TGCAGGTCACACAGGGGCCCCCACAATGAGCAGTTCTTC.

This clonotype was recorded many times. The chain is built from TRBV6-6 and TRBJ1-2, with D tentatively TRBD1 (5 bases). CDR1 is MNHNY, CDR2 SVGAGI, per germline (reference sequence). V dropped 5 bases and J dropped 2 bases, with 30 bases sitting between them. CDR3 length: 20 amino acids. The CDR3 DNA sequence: TGTGCCAGCAGTGGGCCCTCTATTCAGGGAGGGACGGGGGAGAACTATGGCTACACCTTC. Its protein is CASSGPSIQGGTGENYGYTF.

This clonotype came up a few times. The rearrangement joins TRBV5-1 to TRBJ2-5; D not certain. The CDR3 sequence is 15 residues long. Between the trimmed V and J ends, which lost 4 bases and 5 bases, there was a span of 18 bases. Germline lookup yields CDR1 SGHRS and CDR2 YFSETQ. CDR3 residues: CASSPIDLTVETQYF. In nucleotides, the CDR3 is TGCGCCAGCAGCCCGATTGACCTGACGGTGGAGACCCAGTACTTC.

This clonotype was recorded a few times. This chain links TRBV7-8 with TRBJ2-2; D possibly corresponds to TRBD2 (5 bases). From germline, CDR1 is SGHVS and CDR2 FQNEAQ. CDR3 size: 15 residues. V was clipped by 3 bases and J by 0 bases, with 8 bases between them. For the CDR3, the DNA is TGTGCCAGCAGCTTGAAGCGGTCGAACACCGGGGAGCTGTTTTTT. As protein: CASSLKRSNTGELFF. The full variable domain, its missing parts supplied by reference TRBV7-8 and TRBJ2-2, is GAGVSQSPRYKVAKRGQDVALRCDPISGHVSLFWYQQALGQGPEFLTYFQNEAQLDKSGLPSDRFFAERPEGSVSTLKIQRTQQEDSAVYLCASSLKRSNTGELFFGEGSRLTVL.

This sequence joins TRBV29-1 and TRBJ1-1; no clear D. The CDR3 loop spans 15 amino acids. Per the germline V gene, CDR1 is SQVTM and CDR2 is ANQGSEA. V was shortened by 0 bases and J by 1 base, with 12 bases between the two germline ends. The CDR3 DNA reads TGCAGCGTTGAAGAATGGAGGGCGGGGAACACTGAAGCTTTCTTT. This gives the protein CSVEEWRAGNTEAFF.

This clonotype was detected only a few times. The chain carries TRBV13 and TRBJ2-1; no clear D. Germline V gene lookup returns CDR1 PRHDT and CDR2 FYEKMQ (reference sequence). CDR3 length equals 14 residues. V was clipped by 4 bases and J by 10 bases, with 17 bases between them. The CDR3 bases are TGTGCCAGCAGCTCCCAAACATTTGTCTGGGAGCAGTTCTTC. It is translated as CASSSQTFVWEQFF.

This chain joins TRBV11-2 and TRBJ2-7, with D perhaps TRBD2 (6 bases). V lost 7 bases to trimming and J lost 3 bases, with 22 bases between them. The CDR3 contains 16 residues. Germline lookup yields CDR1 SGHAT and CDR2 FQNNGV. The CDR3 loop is CASTSDGGSGYYEQYF. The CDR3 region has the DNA TGTGCCAGCACCTCCGACGGAGGTAGCGGATACTACGAGCAGTACTTC. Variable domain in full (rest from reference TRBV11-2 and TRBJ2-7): EAGVAQSPRYKIIEKRQSVAFWCNPISGHATLYWYQQILGQGPKLLIQFQNNGVVDDSQLPKDRFSAERLKGVDSTLKIQPAKLEDSAVYLCASTSDGGSGYYEQYFGPGTRLTVT.